This entry describes one T cell receptor beta chain. The CDR3 totals 14 residues. The V segment lost 7 bases and the J segment 7 bases; nucleotides outside the gene matches: 15. CDR1 and CDR2 from the germline V gene are DFQATT and SNEGSKA (reference sequence). The data stem from a study of Graves' ophthalmopathy and Graves' hyperthyroidism. The study excluded patients with other autoimmune diseases, uncontrolled infections, pregnancy or lactation. TCR beta CDR3 regions were amplified from RNA transcripts. First-round RT-PCR relied on HTBI primers, and a second-round multiplex PCR came next. TCRdb reanalysed the multiplex PCR reads using MiXCR and keeps one entry per CDR3 protein. The sample has around 1,200,000 distinct CDR3 sequences, less than 45% seen once; the top ten hold over 8.5%.

This TCR came from an adult man with Graves' hyperthyroidism. The J gene is TRBJ1-2, the V gene TRBV20-1, with TRBD1 matching over 7 bases. Sequences were obtained from peripheral blood or thyroid tissue (not recorded which). CDR3 region: CSGEGASRSGGYTF. The CDR3 DNA reads TGCAGTGGGGAGGGGGCTTCAAGGTCCGGTGGCTACACCTTC.